This T cell receptor beta chain was sequenced in a study of HIV-infected patients and healthy controls. The CDR3 extends over 14 amino acids. Trimming removed 6 bases at V and 7 bases at J, with 13 bases between. This clonotype was seen many times. Its target is unknown. cDNA was made from 400 to 500 ng RNA using alpha and beta constant primers. Each of the alpha and beta chains got its own library through chain-specific third strand synthesis with indices. A 5' RACE adapter with a random hexamer and the SP2 primer site was joined to cDNA. TCRdb used MiXCR to reprocess the 5' RACE reads, holding one entry per CDR3 protein. The repertoire holds some 10,000 distinct CDR3 sequences, with roughly a tenth as singletons. All unsorted peripheral T cells were captured because whole blood was used without fractionation. Findings and caveats of the study: CMV-associated CDR3s mostly grew nonsignificantly during therapy, while HIV-associated CDR3s declined significantly. Size-matching overweighted rare events from HIV-infected data when comparing patients with controls. Compared with healthy controls, HIV-infected patients showed less CDR3 sharing between individuals.

J is TRBJ1-6 and V is TRBV12-3 or TRBV12-4; D unresolved. The source of this sequence is an adult with HIV infection. Here the sequenced sample was blood, taken before antiretroviral therapy. The DNA for the CDR3 is TGTGCCAGCAGCATCGACGGATCAAATTCACCCCTCCACTTT. It codes for CASSIDGSNSPLHF.